This TCR beta chain was recorded in a study of response to subunit inactivated influenza vaccine. Study-wide results and limits: With each seasonal influenza vaccination, the authors suggested, few new T cells are recruited.

For this clonotype: Its antigen is not identified.

A single record per CDR3 protein comes from TCRdb applying MiXCR to the RT-PCR reads. The sample records a few hundred thousand distinct CDR3 sequences, roughly a fifth being singletons. The sequence was collected from a man between 50 and 70 years old who received an inactivated influenza vaccine. The sample was PBMCs from blood, taken 21 months after vaccination.

The CDR3 here is CASRGAGAYNEQFF. The DNA of the CDR3 is TGTGCCAGCAGGGGGGCCGGGGCGTACAATGAGCAGTTCTTC. The chain carries TRBV2 and TRBJ2-1; maybe TRBD1 (6 bases). CDR3 length: 14 residues. Trimming took 6 bases from V and 4 from J, leaving 13 bases between them. Germline V lookup: CDR1 SNHLY, CDR2 FYNNEI.